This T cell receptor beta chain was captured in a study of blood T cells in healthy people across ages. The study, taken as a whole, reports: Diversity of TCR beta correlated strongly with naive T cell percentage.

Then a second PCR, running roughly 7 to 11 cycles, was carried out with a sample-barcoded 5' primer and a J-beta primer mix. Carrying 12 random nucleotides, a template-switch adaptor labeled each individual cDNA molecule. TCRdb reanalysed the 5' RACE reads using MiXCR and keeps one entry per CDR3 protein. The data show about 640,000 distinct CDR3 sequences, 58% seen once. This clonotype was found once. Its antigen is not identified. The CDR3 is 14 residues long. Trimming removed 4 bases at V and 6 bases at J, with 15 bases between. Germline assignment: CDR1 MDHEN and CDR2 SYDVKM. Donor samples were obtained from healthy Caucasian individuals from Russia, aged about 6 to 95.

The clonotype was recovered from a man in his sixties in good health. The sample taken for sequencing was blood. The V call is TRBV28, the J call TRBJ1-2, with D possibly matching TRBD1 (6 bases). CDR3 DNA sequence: TGTGCCAGCAGTTCGCCCGGGACATCGAATGGCTACACCTTC. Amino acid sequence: CASSSPGTSNGYTF.